This entry is about one T cell receptor (beta chain). Mismatch with germline at one junction end may stem from a read error. The data derive from a study of T cell changes during pregnancy in multiple sclerosis. TCRdb's copy holds only in-frame clones and misses some; the assay was immunoSEQ multiplex PCR. This sample has about 40,000 clones, with roughly 85% found just once. Germline V gives CDR1 SGHTA, CDR2 FQGNSA. CDR3 length: 16 amino acids. The sequencing used CD4+ T cells from peripheral blood mononuclear cells, collected after pregnancy. The receptor was derived from a female donor with multiple sclerosis, enrolled in a pregnancy study. The chain is built from TRBV7-2 and TRBJ2-3, with 12 bases identical to TRBD1. For the CDR3, the DNA is TGTGCCAGCACCTTAGGGACAGGGGGCTTTTCAGATACGCAGTATTTT. Translated, it gives CASTLGTGGFSDTQYF.